A selection of T cell receptor beta chains follows, all from one sample in a study of cytomegalovirus exposure and HLA in healthy donors. The repertoire was sequenced with immunoSEQ multiplex PCR; TCRdb's copy has only in-frame clones and lacks some. In the table there are 150,000 or so clones, around 80% of which are singletons. The sequencing input was PBMCs. These receptors came from a woman in her thirties or forties in good health and CMV-seronegative. Each CDR3 is given without its conserved first and last residue.

CDR3,J,V
ASTRDRKAGANGLT,TRBJ2-6,TRBV7-2
ASSPRASGGSGEDTQY,TRBJ2-3,TRBV9
ASSIGTSGVQETQY,TRBJ2-5,TRBV28
ASSRWGGLEETQY,TRBJ2-5,TRBV11-2
ASSSQGVYGYT,TRBJ1-2,TRBV5-1
ASSLRSVQGIGNTIY,TRBJ1-3,TRBV7-6
ASSESGLAGNTIY,TRBJ1-3,TRBV10-1
ASSITAGGPDTQY,TRBJ2-3,TRBV19
ASSDTGRANYGYT,TRBJ1-2,TRBV7-2
ASSWGGLAGGETQY,TRBJ2-5,TRBV5-4
ASSRRTSGGGNTGELF,TRBJ2-2,TRBV4-1
ASSPRGGNNEQF,TRBJ2-1,TRBV19
ASSLESGKEY,TRBJ2-3,TRBV7-9
ASSVQTSGIRDTQY,TRBJ2-3,TRBV28
AISEPGTGGSGANVLT,TRBJ2-6,TRBV10-3
ASSPDLGGYGYT,TRBJ1-2,TRBV11-3
ASSTTWGANQPQH,TRBJ1-5,TRBV27
SAPSAGNTEAF,TRBJ1-1,TRBV29-1
ASSTGRAEAKTQY,TRBJ2-5,TRBV5-4
ASSLDRGRSYGYT,TRBJ1-2,TRBV5-4
ASSLIRHNNSPLH,TRBJ1-6,TRBV7-8
ASSPPGDYEQY,TRBJ2-7,TRBV7-9
ASSFGGSYGYT,TRBJ1-2,TRBV5-4
ASRMTVGIGEQY,TRBJ2-7,TRBV6-4
ASSFGGSRQPQH,TRBJ1-5,TRBV27
ASSLSATGSGYT,TRBJ1-2,TRBV5-1
ASSLGAYEQF,TRBJ2-1,TRBV7-9
AISQGALVAYEQY,TRBJ2-7,TRBV10-3